This TCR beta chain originates from a study of T-cell reconstitution after alpha-beta-depleted transplantation in children. General study results and limits: Roughly two months post-transplant, alpha-beta T cells reportedly originated from several hundred graft clones that had expanded.

This clonotype was observed a handful of times. The antigen is undetermined. The germline gives CDR1 MNHEY, CDR2 SMNVEV (reference sequence). V shed 5 bases and J shed 4 bases, with 14 bases lying between them. The CDR3 has 14 amino acids. Unique molecular identifiers were used to barcode this TCRbeta library. TCRdb itself ran the PCR reads through MiXCR, one entry per CDR3 protein. Among just under 250,000 distinct CDR3 sequences listed, roughly 25% were seen once. The source of this sequence is a girl aged 2 to 10 with Fanconi anemia, due to receive a stem cell transplant. This chain joins TRBV27 and TRBJ2-5; D uncertain. The sequences come from PBMCs, collected before TCRalphabeta/CD19-depleted stem cell transplant. CDR3 sequence (DNA): TGTGCCAGCAGTCCGGCCCACCAAGGAGAGACCCAGTACTTC. Residues: CASSPAHQGETQYF.